This T cell receptor (beta chain) was sequenced during a study of metastatic and nonmetastatic thyroid tumors. Overall study: It was across blood and tumor or nodule tissue from malignant and benign thyroid patients that repertoires were compared. Broader study findings: Reportedly, malignant thyroid tumors had significantly higher TCR beta diversity than benign nodules, in blood and tumor.

The germline V gene has CDR1 LGHDT and CDR2 YNNKEL (reference sequence). The V end was cut by 0 bases, the J end by 4 bases, with 11 bases between. There are 15 residues in the CDR3. This clone was detected ten times or more. What it recognizes is unknown. In the original analysis: Built for papillary thyroid cancer, a distant-metastasis classifier drew on CDR3 differences across clinicopathological groups. Using MiXCR, TCRdb reanalyzed the PCR reads. Clone size and V and J calls follow TCRdb, not the original study. The sample lists 30,000 to 40,000 clones; roughly 15% were seen once. Every patient underwent thyroid surgery untreated.

The chain joins TRBV3-1 to TRBJ2-3, with D tentatively TRBD1 (5 bases). The sequence came from a male donor with papillary thyroid cancer or a benign thyroid nodule (not recorded which). Some clones in this sample may be carry-over from other donors' samples. Specimen: blood. CDR3 in amino acids: CASSQDRAHADTQYF. CDR3 sequence (DNA): TGTGCCAGCAGCCAAGACAGGGCACATGCAGATACGCAGTATTTT.